This record concerns one T cell receptor beta chain sequence. The antigen remains unidentified. It was healthy bone marrow donors who served as donors. Use of 60 Vbeta and 13 Jbeta primers characterized the PCR. Repertoires were generated with immunoSEQ multiplex PCR, while TCRdb's copy carries only in-frame clones and drops some. The table records around 130,000 clones, more than 75% of them present only once. This specimen belongs to a study of cytomegalovirus exposure and HLA in healthy donors. Whole-study results and caveats: An analysis that was carried out later associated 15,000 to 20,000 TCR beta sequences with HLA alleles at 0.05 false discovery rate. Being indistinguishable, some V segments were excluded, TRBV6-2 and TRBV6-3 among them. In vitro work confirmed that a few CMV-associated chains recognize CMV antigens.

The germline V gene encodes CDR1 SGHRS and CDR2 YFSETQ. The CDR3 covers 18 residues. V gave up 5 bases and J gave up 0 bases; unmatched junction bases: 13. The V gene is TRBV5-1, the J gene TRBJ2-7; 11 nucleotides agree with TRBD2. Sequenced: PBMCs. The receptor was derived from a man aged 35-49 years in good health and CMV-seronegative. CDR3 amino acids: CASRRASGRPSSSYEQYF. As DNA, the CDR3 is TGCGCCAGCAGGCGGGCTAGCGGGAGGCCTTCGAGCTCCTACGAGCAGTACTTC.